The clone carrying this TCR beta chain was seen only once. Its antigen is undetermined. These data are taken from a study of chemoradiotherapy in HPV16-positive cancers. Study background: A couple of HPV16-positive patients' cells yielded candidate HPV-specific clones and common motifs.

From germline, CDR1 is MNHNY and CDR2 SVGAGI (reference sequence). The V and J ends lost 0 bases and 5 bases respectively, with 5 bases between them. The CDR3 covers 13 residues. This table comes from immunoSEQ multiplex PCR, and its TCRdb copy is limited to in-frame clones, with some not included. Of some 12,000 clones in the sample, 88% were seen once. Study findings and constraints: During treatment, candidate HPV-specific clones and E7-related motifs expanded in tumor. In HPV16-positive patients, HPV-responsive T-cell expansion tracked better recurrence-free survival.

The chain carries TRBV6-6 and TRBJ2-1; D not resolved. The TCR was taken from a human donor with HPV-associated anogenital cancer. Here the sequenced sample was blood, taken from a patient who underwent chemoradiotherapy. CDR3 residues: CASSYSRDNEQFF. The DNA of the CDR3 is TGTGCCAGCAGTTACTCGAGAGACAATGAGCAGTTCTTC.